A single sample is the source of the 27 T cell receptor beta chains below, sequenced in a study of neurological immune-mediated disorders. Via MiXCR, TCRdb re-called the 5' RACE reads, giving one row per CDR3 protein. This sample has tens of thousands of distinct CDR3 sequences, with 4% to 6% found just once. The sequencing input was PBMCs. These TCRs come from a woman between 45 and 65 years old with multiple sclerosis.

This clonotype came up many times. The chain employs TRBV7-2 and TRBJ2-3; a weak D match, TRBD1 (5 bases). The V end was cut by 4 bases, the J end by 8 bases, with 13 bases between. The CDR3 spans 13 residues. Germline CDR1 and CDR2: SGHTA and FQGNSA. The CDR3 loop reads CASSSGWFRTQYF. For the CDR3, the DNA is TGTGCCAGCAGCTCAGGGTGGTTTCGTACGCAGTATTTT.

This clonotype was detected ten times or more. The V gene is TRBV4-1, the J gene TRBJ1-1, with D possibly matching TRBD1 (5 bases). In germline, CDR1 is MGHRA, CDR2 YSYEKL. The ends were cut back, 1 base at V and 1 base at J, with 10 bases in the middle. The CDR3 extends over 15 amino acids. Here the CDR3 DNA reads TGCGCCAGCAGCCAAGTGGCAGGGAGGAACACTGAAGCTTTCTTT. Translating gives CASSQVAGRNTEAFF.

This clonotype was counted at least ten times. The CDR3 DNA reads TGCAGTGCCACGGGGGTGCAGGGCGGGCAGCCCCAGCATTTT. It is translated as CSATGVQGGQPQHF. This chain joins TRBV20-1 and TRBJ1-5, with TRBD1 as a possible D gene (5 bases). CDR1 is DFQATT and CDR2 is SNEGSKA in the germline V gene (reference sequence). The ends were cut back, 6 bases at V and 7 bases at J, with 19 bases in the middle. The CDR3 consists of 14 residues.

J is TRBJ1-1 and V is TRBV6-2 or TRBV6-3; 7 nucleotides align to TRBD1. The CDR3 is 12 amino acids. Per germline, CDR1 MNHEY and CDR2 SVGEGT. The V gene end was trimmed by 11 bases and the J gene end by 5 bases; junction bases not matched to a gene: 8. DNA for the CDR3: TGTGCCGCGGAGGGACAGTATACTGAAGCTTTCTTT. Translation: CAAEGQYTEAFF.

This clonotype was found many times. The CDR3 DNA is TGTGCCAGCAGCCCCAGAGGAAGCTCCTACAATGAGCAGTTCTTC. It translates to CASSPRGSSYNEQFF. The chain uses TRBV7-9 and TRBJ2-1; D not certain. V was trimmed by 5 bases and J by 0 bases, leaving 11 bases between them. Germline CDR1 is SEHNR and CDR2 is FQNEAQ (reference sequence). The CDR3 is 15 residues long.

The chain joins TRBV7-3 to TRBJ2-5, with D unresolved. The ends were cut back, 2 bases at V and 2 bases at J, with 6 bases in the middle. The CDR3 is 13 residues long. Per the germline V gene, CDR1 is SGHTA and CDR2 is FQGTGA. The CDR3 sequence: CASSLYMQETQYF. As DNA, the CDR3 is TGTGCCAGCAGCTTATATATGCAAGAGACCCAGTACTTC.

V gene TRBV7-2 combines with J gene TRBJ2-2, with D perhaps TRBD1 or TRBD2 (5 bases each). In germline, CDR1 is SGHTA, CDR2 FQGNSA. The CDR3 length is 17 residues. V lost 3 bases and J 0 bases, leaving 14 bases between the germline ends. This CDR3 is CASSFRQRLSNTGELFF. CDR3 sequence (DNA): TGTGCCAGCAGCTTTCGACAGAGACTATCGAACACCGGGGAGCTGTTTTTT.

This clonotype has a handful of counts. The chain links TRBV7-8 to TRBJ2-2, with TRBD1 matching over 12 bases. Germline-derived CDR1 and CDR2 are SGHVS and FQNEAQ. The trim removed 0 bases at V and 3 bases at J, leaving 2 bases unmatched. This CDR3 is 17 amino acids long. The CDR3: CASSLAGTGGYTGELFF. CDR3 in DNA: TGTGCCAGCAGCTTAGCCGGGACAGGGGGCTACACCGGGGAGCTGTTTTTT.

The sample holds many counts of this clonotype. This chain uses TRBV20-1 with TRBJ2-5; D not resolved. Trimming shortened V by 0 bases and J by 9 bases, and 14 bases separated the two germline ends. Germline V gene sequence: CDR1 DFQATT, CDR2 SNEGSKA (reference sequence). The CDR3 contains 13 residues. For the CDR3, the DNA is TGCAGTGCTAGAGATGTGCGGTCGGCGGCCCAGTACTTC. Amino acids: CSARDVRSAAQYF.

This clonotype appeared many times. The chain combines TRBV10-3 with TRBJ2-5, with D possibly TRBD1 on 6 matching bases. The V and J ends lost 2 bases and 4 bases respectively, with 11 bases between them. This CDR3 region has 14 residues. In germline, CDR1 is ENHRY, CDR2 SYGVKD. CDR3 nucleotides: TGTGCCATCAGTGAGAACAGAGGGGGAGAGACCCAGTACTTC. Protein: CAISENRGGETQYF.

The chain joins TRBV10-3 to TRBJ1-2; 8 bases fit TRBD1. Germline V gives CDR1 ENHRY, CDR2 SYGVKD. There are 16 residues in the CDR3. Losses at the gene ends were 2 bases for V and 3 bases for J; bases not matched to a gene: 8. The CDR3 DNA follows: TGTGCCATCAGTGAGCCCGACAGGGGAGGAGACTATGGCTACACCTTC. Its protein is CAISEPDRGGDYGYTF.

This clonotype came up many times. The chain carries TRBV4-3 and TRBJ2-7, with D tentatively TRBD2 (5 bases). The CDR3 has 13 amino acids. The germline V and J ends were trimmed by 6 bases and 3 bases, with 12 bases remaining between them. Looked up from germline, CDR1 is LGHNA and CDR2 is YSLEER. In nucleotides, the CDR3 is TGCGCCAGCAGTCGAACCGGGGACTACGAGCAGTACTTC. The encoded protein is CASSRTGDYEQYF.

Turning to this clonotype: This may be a read error, as it is one base from a much larger clone. J is TRBJ2-6 and V is TRBV9; 9 bases are a match to TRBD1. This CDR3 has 17 residues. Looked up from germline, CDR1 is SGDLS and CDR2 is YYNGEE. The CDR3 loop reads CASSVSTGGAGAKVLTF. CDR3 nucleotide sequence: TGTGCCAGCAGCGTCTCGACAGGGGGAGCTGGGGCCAAAGTCCTGACTTTC. The variable domain in full, completed from reference TRBV9 and TRBJ2-6, reads DSGVTQTPKHLITATGQRVTLRCSPRSGDLSVYWYQQSLDQGLQFLIQYYNGEERAKGNILERFSAQQFPDLHSELNLSSLELGDSALYFCASSVSTGGAGAKVLTFGAGSRLTVL.

This clonotype was seen at least ten times. The V gene is TRBV2, the J gene TRBJ2-2; the D gene is possibly TRBD1 (6 bases). CDR1 SNHLY and CDR2 FYNNEI come from the germline V gene. The CDR3 loop spans 15 amino acids. Trimming left V 6 bases short and J 4 bases short, with 15 bases between. In nucleotides, the CDR3 is TGTGCCAGCAGCTCGCAGGGGTTGGGCACCGGGGAGCTGTTTTTT. It codes for CASSSQGLGTGELFF. Full variable domain (outside the CDR3, taken from reference TRBV2 and TRBJ2-2): EPEVTQTPSHQVTQMGQEVILRCVPISNHLYFYWYRQILGQKVEFLVSFYNNEISEKSEIFDDQFSVERPDGSNFTLKIRSTKLEDSAMYFCASSSQGLGTGELFFGEGSRLTVL.

As concerns this clonotype: A much larger clone lies one base from this, so it may be a read error. The missing conserved phenylalanine or tryptophan at the end of this CDR3 makes a read error likely. J is TRBJ1-1 and V is TRBV20-1; possible D gene TRBD1, 6 bases. Looked up from germline, CDR1 is DFQATT and CDR2 is SNEGSKA (reference sequence). This CDR3 comprises 13 residues. Trimming removed 5 bases from V and 7 bases from J, with 17 bases in between. CDR3: CSAQADSPFEAFC. The CDR3 nucleotides read TGCAGTGCTCAAGCGGACAGTCCCTTTGAAGCTTTCTGT.

In its sample, this clonotype was seen many times. Just one base apart from a much larger clone, this may be a read error. This rearrangement joins TRBV7-9 to TRBJ2-1; D not resolved. The CDR3 runs to 14 residues. The V and J ends lost 5 bases and 0 bases respectively, with 8 bases between them. Germline V gives CDR1 SEHNR, CDR2 FQNEAQ (reference sequence). In nucleotides, the CDR3 is TGTGCCAGCAGCCCCGTCATCTCCTACAATGAGCAGTTCTTC. Translated, it gives CASSPVISYNEQFF.

The gene calls are TRBV24-1 and TRBJ1-2; 8 positions match TRBD1. This CDR3 spans 14 amino acids. Germline V CDR1 and CDR2: KGHDR, SFDVKD. V shed 3 bases and J 9 bases; nucleotides not matched to a gene: 8. This chain's CDR3 is CATSDLDRVGCYTF. CDR3 nucleotide sequence: TGTGCCACCAGTGATCTGGACAGGGTTGGTTGCTACACCTTC.

This sequence joins TRBV4-1 and TRBJ2-3; the D is unclear. CDR1 and CDR2 from the germline V gene are MGHRA and YSYEKL. The CDR3 runs 11 residues. V was trimmed by 0 bases and J by 10 bases, leaving 5 bases between them. The CDR3 loop reads CASSQEGPQYF. CDR3 DNA sequence: TGCGCCAGCAGCCAAGAAGGTCCGCAGTATTTT.

This clonotype was seen many times. This chain joins TRBV20-1 and TRBJ1-6; no definite D call. CDR3 size: 15 residues. The ends were cut back, 3 bases at V and 7 bases at J, with 16 bases in the middle. CDR1 is DFQATT, CDR2 SNEGSKA, per germline (reference sequence). DNA of the CDR3: TGCAGTGCTAGGCGCGTCGGAGAACCAAATTCACCCCTCCACTTT. Protein sequence: CSARRVGEPNSPLHF.

This clonotype has a count of ten or more. This chain links TRBV29-1 with TRBJ2-7, with TRBD1 identical over 9 bases. Looked up from germline, CDR1 is SQVTM and CDR2 is ANQGSEA. The CDR3 consists of 16 residues. J was trimmed by 6 bases and V by 2 bases; bases with no gene match: 14. The CDR3 protein is CSVELGSRDRVSEQYF. The CDR3 DNA reads as TGCAGCGTTGAATTAGGGTCCCGGGACAGGGTCAGCGAGCAGTACTTC.

This clonotype was picked up a small number of times. The chain carries TRBV5-1 and TRBJ2-2; TRBD1 or TRBD2 may be the D gene (5 bases each). The V and J ends lost 4 bases and 5 bases respectively, with 9 bases between them. The length of the CDR3 is 13 residues. Germline V gene lookup returns CDR1 SGHRS and CDR2 YFSETQ. As DNA, the CDR3 is TGCGCCAGCAGCCCGAGGGGAACCGGGGAGCTGTTTTTT. Its translation: CASSPRGTGELFF.

The table lists this clonotype with many counts. J is TRBJ2-3 and V is TRBV6-6; 11 bases line up with TRBD2. J lost 5 bases, V lost 5 bases, and 9 bases had no gene match. CDR1 and CDR2 (germline): MNHNY, SVGAGI (reference sequence). This CDR3 contains 16 residues. The CDR3 DNA is TGTGCCAGCAGTCCGGTAGCGGGGGGGCCGAAAGATACGCAGTATTTT. This sequence encodes CASSPVAGGPKDTQYF.

Ten or more counts support this clonotype. The chain recombines TRBV12-3 or TRBV12-4 with TRBJ2-3; no definite D call. Trimming shortened V by 6 bases and J by 2 bases, and 6 bases separated the two germline ends. This CDR3 region has 12 residues. The CDR3 loop is CASRGITDTQYF. Here the CDR3 DNA reads TGTGCCAGCAGGGGCATCACAGATACGCAGTATTTT.

Many counts were recorded for this clonotype. The chain joins TRBV5-1 to TRBJ1-1; D not certain. Germline values: CDR1 SGHRS, CDR2 YFSETQ. The CDR3 runs to 15 residues. The germline V and J ends were trimmed by 1 base and 1 base, with 11 bases remaining between them. The CDR3 sequence is CASSLRLVSNTEAFF. As DNA, the CDR3 is TGCGCCAGCAGCTTGAGGCTCGTGTCGAACACTGAAGCTTTCTTT.

Many counts were recorded for this clonotype. An end of the junction does not agree with germline; a read error may underlie this. The V gene is TRBV20-1, the J gene TRBJ1-4; 7 bases are shared with TRBD1. Looked up from germline, CDR1 is DFQATT and CDR2 is SNEGSKA (reference sequence). The CDR3 sequence is 14 residues long. The CDR3 DNA reads as TGCAGTGCCAGAGACAGGGTTACTAATGAAAAACTGTTTTTT. It specifies CSARDRVTNEKLFF.

In the case of this clonotype: This clone may be a read error of a much larger clone one base away. This chain links TRBV20-1 with TRBJ2-1, with D unclear. V was shortened by 4 bases and J by 1 base, with 2 bases between the two germline ends. CDR1 and CDR2 (germline): DFQATT, SNEGSKA (reference sequence). The CDR3 extends over 11 amino acids. The CDR3 bases are TGCAGTGCTACTTCCTACAATGAGCAGTTCTTC. This gives the protein CSATSYNEQFF.

V gene TRBV7-9 combines with J gene TRBJ1-1; D gene unclear. The CDR3 has 11 amino acids. Trimming pared 6 bases from V and 4 bases from J, leaving 6 bases between. CDR1 and CDR2 (germline): SEHNR, FQNEAQ (reference sequence). The CDR3 nucleotides are TGTGCCAGCAGACTGGGCACTGAAGCTTTCTTT. The encoded protein is CASRLGTEAFF.